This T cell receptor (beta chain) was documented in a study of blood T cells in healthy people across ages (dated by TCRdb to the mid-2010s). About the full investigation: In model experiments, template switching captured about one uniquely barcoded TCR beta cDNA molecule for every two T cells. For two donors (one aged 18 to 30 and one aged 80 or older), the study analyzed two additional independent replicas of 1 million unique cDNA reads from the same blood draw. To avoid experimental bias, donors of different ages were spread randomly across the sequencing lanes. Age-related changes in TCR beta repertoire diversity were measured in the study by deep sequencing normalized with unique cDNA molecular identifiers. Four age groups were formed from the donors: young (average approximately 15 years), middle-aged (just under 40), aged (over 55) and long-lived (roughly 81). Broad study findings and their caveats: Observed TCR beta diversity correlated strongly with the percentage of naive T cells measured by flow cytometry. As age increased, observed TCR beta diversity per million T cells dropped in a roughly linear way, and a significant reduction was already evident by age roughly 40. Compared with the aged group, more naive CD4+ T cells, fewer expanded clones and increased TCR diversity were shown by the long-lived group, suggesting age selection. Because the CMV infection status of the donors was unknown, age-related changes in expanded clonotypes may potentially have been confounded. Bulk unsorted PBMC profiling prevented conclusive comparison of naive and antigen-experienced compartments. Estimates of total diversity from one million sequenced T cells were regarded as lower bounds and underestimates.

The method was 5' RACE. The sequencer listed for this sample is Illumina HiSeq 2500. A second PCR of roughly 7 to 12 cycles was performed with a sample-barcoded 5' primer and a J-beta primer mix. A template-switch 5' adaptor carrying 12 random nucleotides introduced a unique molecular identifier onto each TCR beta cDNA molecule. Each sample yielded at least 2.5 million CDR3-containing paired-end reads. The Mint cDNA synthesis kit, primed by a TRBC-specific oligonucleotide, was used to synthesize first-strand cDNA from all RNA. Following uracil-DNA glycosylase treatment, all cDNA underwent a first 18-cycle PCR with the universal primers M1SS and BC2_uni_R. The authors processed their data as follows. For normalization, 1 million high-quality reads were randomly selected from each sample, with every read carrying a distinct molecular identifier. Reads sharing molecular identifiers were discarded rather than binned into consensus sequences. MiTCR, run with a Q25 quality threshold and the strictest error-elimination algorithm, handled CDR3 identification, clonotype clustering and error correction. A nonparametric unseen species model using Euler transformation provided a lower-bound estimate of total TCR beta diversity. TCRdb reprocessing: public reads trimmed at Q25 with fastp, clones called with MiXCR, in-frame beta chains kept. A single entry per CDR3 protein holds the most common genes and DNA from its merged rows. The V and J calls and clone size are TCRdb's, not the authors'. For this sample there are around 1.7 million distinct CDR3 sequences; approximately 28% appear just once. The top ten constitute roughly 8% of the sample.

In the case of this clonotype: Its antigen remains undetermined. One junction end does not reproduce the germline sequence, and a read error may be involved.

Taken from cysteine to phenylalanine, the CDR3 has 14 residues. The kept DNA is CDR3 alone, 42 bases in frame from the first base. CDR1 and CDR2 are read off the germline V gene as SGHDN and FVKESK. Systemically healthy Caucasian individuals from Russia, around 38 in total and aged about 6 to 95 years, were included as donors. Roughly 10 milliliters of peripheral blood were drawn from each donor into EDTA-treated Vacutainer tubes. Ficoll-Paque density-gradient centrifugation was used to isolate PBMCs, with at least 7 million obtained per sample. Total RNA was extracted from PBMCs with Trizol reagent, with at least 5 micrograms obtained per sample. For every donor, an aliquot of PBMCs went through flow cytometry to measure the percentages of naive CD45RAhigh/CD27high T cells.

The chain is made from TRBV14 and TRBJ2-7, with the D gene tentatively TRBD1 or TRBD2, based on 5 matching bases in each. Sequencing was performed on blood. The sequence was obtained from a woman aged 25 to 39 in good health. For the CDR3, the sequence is CASIQDSGPYEQYF. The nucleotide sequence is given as TGTGCCAGCATCCAAGATTCGGGACCCTACGAGCAGTACTTC.